This T cell receptor beta chain was identified in a study of patients and donors after allogeneic stem cell transplantation. TCRdb reanalysed the RT-PCR reads using MiXCR and keeps one entry per CDR3 protein. The repertoire holds some 960,000 distinct CDR3 sequences, with roughly 18% as singletons. V was clipped by 4 bases and J by 8 bases; unmatched bases: 8. The CDR3 has 14 residues. Per the germline V gene, CDR1 is SGHDT and CDR2 is YYEEEE. The sample comprised blood, either unsorted or a sorted T cell fraction (not recorded which). The source of this sequence is a human donor who was either an allogeneic HSCT recipient or a stem cell or donor lymphocyte infusion donor (not recorded which). It is not recorded whose cells these are; they may come from a transplant donor. V and J are TRBV5-6 and TRBJ2-1; TRBD2 agrees at 8 bases. CDR3 region: CASSDSGTSYEQFF. DNA of the CDR3: TGTGCCAGCAGCGATTCCGGGACTAGTTATGAGCAGTTCTTC.